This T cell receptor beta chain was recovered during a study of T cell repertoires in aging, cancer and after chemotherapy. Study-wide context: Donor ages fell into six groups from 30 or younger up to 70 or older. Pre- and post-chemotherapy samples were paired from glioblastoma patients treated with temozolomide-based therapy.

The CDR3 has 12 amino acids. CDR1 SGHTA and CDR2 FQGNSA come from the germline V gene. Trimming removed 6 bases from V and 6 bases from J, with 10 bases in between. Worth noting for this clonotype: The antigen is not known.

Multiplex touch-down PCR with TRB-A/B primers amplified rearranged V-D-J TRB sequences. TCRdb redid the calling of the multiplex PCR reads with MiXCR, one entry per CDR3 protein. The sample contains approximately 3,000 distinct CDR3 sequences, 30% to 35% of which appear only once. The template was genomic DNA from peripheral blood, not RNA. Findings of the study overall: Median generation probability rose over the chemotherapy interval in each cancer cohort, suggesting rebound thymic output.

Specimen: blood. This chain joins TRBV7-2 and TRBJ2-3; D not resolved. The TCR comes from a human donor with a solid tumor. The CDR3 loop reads CASRGRTDTQYF. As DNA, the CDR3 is TGTGCCAGCAGGGGAAGGACGGATACGCAGTATTTT.